These 20 T cell receptor beta chains originate from one sample sequenced in a study of regulatory T cells in long-lasting Graves disease. Specified time point: newly diagnosed GD, antithyroid drugs for less than 3 months. RNA from PBMCs was the source of the TCR library. CDR3-region Arm-PCR and iRepertoire HTBI primers produced the TCR beta libraries. Via MiXCR, TCRdb re-called the multiplex PCR reads, giving one row per CDR3 protein. The sample lists 350,000 to 550,000 distinct CDR3 sequences; about 14% were seen once. The same data also went into a second study, on T cells in Graves' hyperthyroidism and ophthalmopathy.

The material was peripheral blood mononuclear cells (PBMCs), obtained at new diagnosis, from a patient treated with antithyroid drugs. These TCRs come from a woman aged 45-65 years with Graves disease.

Details on this clonotype: Since a far larger clone is one base different, this is likely a read error. The chain carries TRBV5-8 and TRBJ2-1; TRBD2 matches 8 bases. CDR1 is SGHTS and CDR2 is YDEGEE in the germline V gene. This CDR3 region has 15 residues. CDR3 sequence: CASSIQREPYNEHFF. Written as DNA, the CDR3 is TGTGCCAGCAGCATCCAGCGGGAGCCCTACAATGAGCATTTCTTC. Complete variable domain (other parts from reference TRBV5-8 and TRBJ2-1): EAGVTQSPTHLIKTRGQQATLRCSPISGHTSVYWYQQALGLGLQFLLWYDEGEERNRGNFPPRFSGRQFPNYSSELNVNALELEDSALYLCASSIQREPYNEHFFGPGTRLTVL.

Many counts were recorded for this clonotype. This rearrangement joins TRBV28 to TRBJ1-1, with D possibly TRBD1 on 5 matching bases. Germline CDR1 and CDR2: MDHEN and SYDVKM. Trimming left V 5 bases short and J 9 bases short, with 13 bases between. There are 12 residues in the CDR3. CDR3: CASSGGARKAFF. The DNA for the CDR3 is TGTGCCAGCAGTGGAGGGGCCCGGAAAGCTTTCTTT.

This clonotype has only a few counts. V gene TRBV6-4 combines with J gene TRBJ2-3; 7 positions match TRBD2. Germline values: CDR1 MRHNA, CDR2 SNTAGT. The CDR3 spans 15 residues. The V gene end was trimmed by 0 bases and the J gene end by 3 bases; junction bases not matched to a gene: 3. CDR3 nucleotides: TGTGCCAGCAGTGACTCTTGGGGAGGGACAGATACGCAGTATTTT. The encoded protein is CASSDSWGGTDTQYF.

This clonotype was detected ten times or more. The gene calls are TRBV6-7 and TRBJ2-1; D is possibly TRBD2 (5 bases). TRBV6-7 falls under the ORF class, with uncertain function. V shed 2 bases and J shed 4 bases, with 12 bases lying between them. There are 15 residues in the CDR3. The CDR3 region has the DNA TGTGCCAGCAGTTACGCGGGCCGGAAATACAATGAGCAGTTCTTC. Protein sequence: CASSYAGRKYNEQFF.

This clonotype was picked up many times. The V and J genes are TRBV5-1 and TRBJ2-7; possible D gene TRBD2, 5 bases. Trimming stripped 2 bases from V and 6 bases from J, with 15 bases between. Germline V gene sequence: CDR1 SGHRS, CDR2 YFSETQ. CDR3 length equals 14 residues. CDR3 coding DNA: TGCGCCAGCAGCTTTATGAGGGAACTGGGCGAGCAGTACTTC. Amino acid sequence: CASSFMRELGEQYF.

This clonotype has ten or more counts. The V gene is TRBV27, the J gene TRBJ1-1; 8 bases map to TRBD1. CDR1 is MNHEY and CDR2 is SMNVEV in the germline V gene (reference sequence). Unmatched junction bases numbered 7, after V lost 6 bases and J lost 1 base. CDR3 size: 15 residues. DNA for the CDR3: TGTGCCAGCAGACCAGGGGGCCACCCGAACACTGAAGCTTTCTTT. It translates to CASRPGGHPNTEAFF.

This clonotype was observed many times. V usage is TRBV4-1 and J usage is TRBJ2-3, with D perhaps matching TRBD2 (5 bases). Germline values: CDR1 MGHRA, CDR2 YSYEKL. Trimming cost V 1 base and J 5 bases, with 7 bases left between them. The CDR3 sequence is 13 residues long. Here the CDR3 reads CASSQARGDTQYF. The CDR3 DNA reads TGCGCCAGCAGCCAAGCACGGGGAGATACGCAGTATTTT.

With regard to this clonotype: This may come from a read error, since a much larger clone is one base off. The J gene is TRBJ2-2, the V gene TRBV28; D may correspond to TRBD1 or TRBD2 (6 bases each). The CDR3 is 14 amino acids. Per the germline V gene, CDR1 is MDHEN and CDR2 is SYDVKM. V was clipped by 1 base and J by 10 bases, with 13 bases between them. The CDR3 loop is CASSLSTGAEELFF. The CDR3 nucleotides are TGTGCCAGCAGTTTATCCACGGGGGCCGAGGAGCTGTTTTTT.

This chain links TRBV5-6 with TRBJ2-2; 7 bases map to TRBD2. V shed 8 bases, J shed 1 base, and the junction held 5 bases outside the gene matches. This CDR3 has 14 residues. The V gene's germline CDR1 is SGHDT and CDR2 YYEEEE. CDR3 region: CASIAGLNTGELFF. The DNA of the CDR3 is TGTGCCAGTATAGCGGGCCTGAACACCGGGGAGCTGTTTTTT.

At least ten counts were recorded for this clonotype. The chain's CDR3 is CSVARAGAQETQYF. CDR3 DNA sequence: TGCAGCGTAGCCCGGGCAGGGGCCCAAGAGACCCAGTACTTC. This chain connects TRBV29-1 to TRBJ2-5, with D possibly being TRBD1 (6 bases). Germline CDR1 reads SQVTM; CDR2 reads ANQGSEA. The V gene lost 6 bases and the J gene lost 1 base, with 15 bases spanning the gap. The length of the CDR3 is 14 residues.

This clonotype showed up many times. The chain employs TRBV29-1 and TRBJ2-3, with 15 positions matching TRBD2. The germline gives CDR1 SQVTM, CDR2 ANQGSEA. V dropped 6 bases and J dropped 4; count of bases not matched to a gene: 2. This CDR3 region has 14 residues. Here the CDR3 reads CSVGLAGGPDTQYF. The DNA of the CDR3 is TGCAGCGTCGGACTAGCGGGAGGGCCAGATACGCAGTATTTT.

This clonotype was recorded at least ten times. The chain links TRBV5-5 to TRBJ2-7, with D possibly being TRBD1 or TRBD2 (5 bases each). This CDR3 contains 14 residues. Germline CDR1 and CDR2: SGHKS and YYEKEE (reference sequence). V lost 1 base to trimming and J lost 6 bases, with 14 bases between them. The CDR3 DNA reads TGTGCCAGCAGCTTGCAGGGCATGGAGGCCGAGCAGTACTTC. Amino acids: CASSLQGMEAEQYF.

This clonotype was picked up many times. This chain links TRBV7-3 with TRBJ2-5; D tentatively fits TRBD1 or TRBD2 (5 bases each). The ends were cut back, 5 bases at V and 1 base at J, with 14 bases in the middle. The CDR3 loop spans 15 amino acids. Germline V CDR1 and CDR2: SGHTA, FQGTGA. The CDR3 sequence: CASSRTSGAQETQYF. The CDR3 bases are TGTGCCAGCAGCCGGACATCCGGGGCCCAAGAGACCCAGTACTTC. Using reference TRBV7-3 and TRBJ2-5 for the parts outside the CDR3, the full variable domain is GAGVSQTPSNKVTEKGKYVELRCDPISGHTALYWYRQSLGQGPEFLIYFQGTGAADDSGLPNDRFFAVRPEGSVSTLKIQRTERGDSAVYLCASSRTSGAQETQYFGPGTRLLVL.

This clonotype was counted ten times or more. The chain carries TRBV3-1 and TRBJ1-2, with D possibly being TRBD1 (6 bases). The CDR3 loop spans 17 amino acids. V gave up 4 bases and J gave up 0 bases, with 18 bases separating them. Germline V lookup: CDR1 LGHDT, CDR2 YNNKEL (reference sequence). The CDR3 here is CASSPTVPRGPNYGYTF. The DNA of the CDR3 is TGTGCCAGCAGCCCGACCGTCCCCAGGGGTCCTAACTATGGCTACACCTTC.

This clonotype was picked up many times. The chain employs TRBV10-3 and TRBJ2-5; no definite D call. This CDR3 has 11 amino acids. Looked up from germline, CDR1 is ENHRY and CDR2 is SYGVKD. The ends were cut back, 10 bases at V and 9 bases at J, with 15 bases in the middle. This CDR3 is CATTELGPQYF. The CDR3, as DNA: TGTGCCACCACGGAATTAGGTCCCCAGTACTTC.

This clonotype came up many times. The V gene is TRBV7-8, the J gene TRBJ2-4, with TRBD2 matching over 11 bases. CDR3 length equals 15 residues. Germline values: CDR1 SGHVS, CDR2 FQNEAQ. V was clipped by 4 bases and J by 5 bases; unmatched bases: 4. The CDR3 loop is CASSSSGRYENIQYF. The CDR3 DNA sequence: TGTGCCAGCAGCTCTAGCGGGAGGTACGAAAACATTCAGTACTTC. Full variable domain (missing parts from reference TRBV7-8 and TRBJ2-4): GAGVSQSPRYKVAKRGQDVALRCDPISGHVSLFWYQQALGQGPEFLTYFQNEAQLDKSGLPSDRFFAERPEGSVSTLKIQRTQQEDSAVYLCASSSSGRYENIQYFGAGTRLSVL.

This clonotype was detected many times. V usage is TRBV5-1 and J usage is TRBJ2-7; tentatively, D is TRBD1 (6 bases). The CDR3 totals 14 residues. Trimming shortened V by 4 bases and J by 2 bases, and 13 bases separated the two germline ends. CDR1 and CDR2 (germline): SGHRS, YFSETQ. The CDR3 bases are TGCGCCAGCAGCGTTAACAGGGTCCCCTACGAGCAGTACTTC. Translating it yields CASSVNRVPYEQYF.

This clonotype came up many times. The chain recombines TRBV7-2 with TRBJ1-4; D is undetermined. The CDR3 is 13 residues long. CDR1 is SGHTA, CDR2 FQGNSA, per germline. Trimming stripped 5 bases from V and 8 bases from J, with 12 bases between. The CDR3 loop is CASSRRYTEKLFF. CDR3 sequence (DNA): TGTGCCAGCAGCCGCCGATATACCGAAAAACTGTTTTTT.

This chain links TRBV6-9 with TRBJ2-7; D tentatively fits TRBD1 or TRBD2 (5 bases each). CDR1 is MNHGY, CDR2 SVAAGI, per germline. The CDR3 is 16 residues long. The germline V and J ends were trimmed by 2 bases and 2 bases, with 16 bases remaining between them. The CDR3 loop reads CASSYTGTPRAYEQYF. CDR3 bases: TGTGCCAGCAGTTATACCGGGACCCCGAGGGCCTACGAGCAGTACTTC.

This clonotype was recorded at least ten times. The chain carries TRBV10-3 and TRBJ2-2; D is perhaps TRBD1 (5 bases). Germline assignment: CDR1 ENHRY and CDR2 SYGVKD. Trimming cost V 2 bases and J 1 base, with 5 bases left between them. The CDR3 length is 14 residues. CDR3 amino acids: CAISETGNTGELFF. Here the CDR3 DNA reads TGTGCCATCAGTGAGACAGGGAACACCGGGGAGCTGTTTTTT.